These T cell receptor beta chains were read from a single sample in a study of CD8 T cells in Susac syndrome. TCRdb used MiXCR to reprocess the immunoSEQ multiplex PCR reads, holding one entry per CDR3 protein. The sample has about 200,000 distinct CDR3 sequences, 90% to 96% seen once; the top ten hold 0.093%. The material sequenced was CD4+ T cells from PBMCs. The source is a human donor with multiple sclerosis. The CDR3 runs from the conserved cysteine through the conserved F or W. D genes are given only for firm matches.

CDR3 DNA	CDR3 protein	D gene	V gene	J gene
TGTGCCAGCAGCTCGAGTGAGGGGCCTAACTATGGCTACACCTTC	CASSSSEGPNYGYTF	-	TRBV7-6	TRBJ1-2
TGCAGTGCTAGAGATCGGCAGACAGGGGGCTATGGCTACACCTTC	CSARDRQTGGYGYTF	TRBD1	TRBV20-1	TRBJ1-2
TGCAGCGTAGCAGCGGGGGCCGGGACCGGGGAGCTGTTTTTT	CSVAAGAGTGELFF	TRBD2	TRBV29-1	TRBJ2-2
TGTGCCAGCAGCCAAGAAGTGTTTGAGACCCAGTACTTC	CASSQEVFETQYF	-	TRBV3-1	TRBJ2-5
TGTGCCAGCAGTTTCCACTTGGCGCGGTATTTT	CASSFHLARYF	-	TRBV6-2/TRBV6-3	TRBJ2-3
TGTGCCAGCAGGAGGGGCAGGGAATACGAGCAGTACTTC	CASRRGREYEQYF	-	TRBV2	TRBJ2-7
TGTGCCAGCGCCCCCCGGGGTGAAAAACTGTTTTTT	CASAPRGEKLFF	-	TRBV2	TRBJ1-4
TGCAGTGCGTCACCGGGACAGGCGGTGGAGACCCAGTACTTC	CSASPGQAVETQYF	TRBD1	TRBV20-1	TRBJ2-5
TGCGCCAGGCCCCCGGGGGCCGGACGGGAGACCCAGTACTTC	CARPPGAGRETQYF	-	TRBV23-1	TRBJ2-5
TGTGCCAGCAGTTTATCACGGATTAGCAATCAGCCCCAGCATTTT	CASSLSRISNQPQHF	-	TRBV27	TRBJ1-5
TGTGCCAGCAGTCCCCGCCGGGGGGCCACGTCCTACGAGCAGTACTTC	CASSPRRGATSYEQYF	-	TRBV27	TRBJ2-7
TGCAGCGTTGTGGGACAGGGGGACACCGGGGAGCTGTTTTTT	CSVVGQGDTGELFF	TRBD1	TRBV29-1	TRBJ2-2
TGCAGTGGAGGGGCCGGACCGGAAGCTTTCTTT	CSGGAGPEAFF	-	TRBV20-1	TRBJ1-1
TGCAGCGTACTACCGTTCAAGCTGAAGGAGAGCTATGGCTACACCTTC	CSVLPFKLKESYGYTF	-	TRBV29-1	TRBJ1-2
TGCGCCAGCAGCTTGGATATGGGGCTCCGGGACACTGAAGCTTTCTTT	CASSLDMGLRDTEAFF	-	TRBV5-1	TRBJ1-1